This T cell receptor beta chain originates from a study of T cell repertoires in cytomegalovirus infection. Whole-study context: It was the public TCR beta signatures that indicated both CMV infection and matching HLA type.

Turning to this clonotype: What it binds is unknown.

Findings of the study overall: HLA-C-restricted TCR beta clonotypes specific for CMV led the ex vivo response. Carriers of CMV and the relevant HLA type were discriminated by public TCR beta frequency.

Each CDR3 protein gets one entry after TCRdb re-called the reads with MiXCR. The top ten hold 11% to 15% of the sample, which has over 250,000 distinct CDR3 sequences, about 26% seen once. V dropped 2 bases and J dropped 0 bases, with 14 bases sitting between them. There are 17 residues in the CDR3. The chain joins TRBV12-3 or TRBV12-4 to TRBJ2-1, with D perhaps TRBD2 (7 bases). The TCR originated in a human donor in good health (CMV status not recorded). Some clones in this sample may be carry-over from other donors' samples. The sample comprised PBMCs. CDR3 DNA sequence: TGTGCCAGCAGTTTACGCCGGGGGGCCTACTCCTACAATGAGCAGTTCTTC. Protein: CASSLRRGAYSYNEQFF.